The 25 T cell receptor beta chains below were found in one sample sequenced in a study of blood T cell repertoires in COVID-19. Clones were read by immunoSEQ multiplex PCR, and TCRdb kept only the in-frame ones, dropping some. The table lists 30,000 or so clones, 65% to 70% of them singletons, with about a sixth in the top ten. The sample taken for sequencing was peripheral blood. The source of these receptors is a human donor in a cohort sampled during active COVID-19.

The V gene is TRBV5-6, the J gene TRBJ2-7; 13 nucleotides align to TRBD2. Germline lookup yields CDR1 SGHDT and CDR2 YYEEEE. Unmatched junction bases numbered 3, after V lost 2 bases and J lost 4 bases. The CDR3 totals 15 residues. As DNA, the CDR3 is TGTGCCAGCAGCTTAAGGACTAGCGGGAGATACGAGCAGTACTTC. Residues: CASSLRTSGRYEQYF.

The CDR3 protein is CASSLRSGSAEQYF. The CDR3 DNA sequence: TGTGCCAGCAGCTTACGTTCGGGGTCCGCGGAGCAGTACTTC. This sequence joins TRBV7-2 and TRBJ2-7; D is possibly TRBD2 (5 bases). Trimming removed 2 bases from V and 7 bases from J, with 15 bases in between. The CDR3 loop spans 14 amino acids. CDR1 is SGHTA and CDR2 is FQGNSA in the germline V gene.

V gene TRBV29-1 combines with J gene TRBJ1-1, with 7 bases matching TRBD1. J lost 2 bases, V lost 7 bases, and 4 bases had no gene match. From germline, CDR1 is SQVTM and CDR2 ANQGSEA. The CDR3 totals 12 residues. The CDR3 spells CSGRGLNTEAFF. In nucleotides, the CDR3 is TGCAGCGGGAGGGGGCTTAACACTGAAGCTTTCTTT. The variable domain in full, with the rest retrieved from reference TRBV29-1 and TRBJ1-1, is SAVISQKPSRDICQRGTSLTIQCQVDSQVTMMFWYRQQPGQSLTLIATANQGSEATYESGFVIDKFPISRPNLTFSTLTVSNMSPEDSSIYLCSGRGLNTEAFFGQGTRLTVV.

The rearrangement uses TRBV4-3 and TRBJ1-2; weak D call: TRBD1 (5 bases). The CDR3 is 13 amino acids. V dropped 2 bases and J dropped 7 bases, with 11 bases sitting between them. In germline, CDR1 is LGHNA, CDR2 YSLEER. The CDR3 nucleotides read TGCGCCAGCAGCCAACGGCAGGGTTCTGGCTACACCTTC. Amino acid sequence: CASSQRQGSGYTF.

By its share, this clone is medium-sized. The chain joins TRBV14 to TRBJ1-6, with D unresolved. Germline V gene data show CDR1 as SGHDN and CDR2 as FVKESK. The CDR3 runs 17 residues. The V end lost 5 bases, the J end lost 9 bases, and 23 bases lay between the germline ends. DNA for the CDR3: TGTGCCAGCAGCTATTCCTTTACGGGTAGAAGCAGTTCACCCCTCCACTTT. As protein: CASSYSFTGRSSSPLHF.

The J gene is TRBJ2-3, the V gene TRBV5-6; the match to TRBD1 covers 9 bases. The CDR3 length is 16 residues. The germline V gene encodes CDR1 SGHDT and CDR2 YYEEEE. J gave up 3 bases and V 4 bases, and 9 bases lay outside the gene matches. The CDR3 DNA follows: TGTGCCAGCAGCCTAAGGGACAGGGTTGTTACAGATACGCAGTATTTT. Protein: CASSLRDRVVTDTQYF.

The V call is TRBV7-2, the J call TRBJ1-6; D perhaps matches TRBD1 (6 bases). The CDR3 consists of 16 residues. CDR1 SGHTA and CDR2 FQGNSA come from the germline V gene. V dropped 2 bases and J dropped 11 bases, with 19 bases sitting between them. The CDR3 protein is CASSLTSTGIRAPLHF. The DNA of the CDR3 is TGTGCCAGCAGCTTAACGTCTACAGGGATCCGGGCACCCCTCCACTTT. Complete variable domain (other parts from reference TRBV7-2 and TRBJ1-6): GAGVSQSPSNKVTEKGKDVELRCDPISGHTALYWYRQSLGQGLEFLIYFQGNSAPDKSGLPSDRFSAERTGGSVSTLTIQRTQQEDSAVYLCASSLTSTGIRAPLHFGNGTRLTVT.

The chain employs TRBV5-1 and TRBJ1-1, with D perhaps TRBD1 (5 bases). Germline V gene data show CDR1 as SGHRS and CDR2 as YFSETQ. The V gene lost 0 bases and the J gene lost 0 bases, with 18 bases spanning the gap. The CDR3 contains 18 residues. CDR3: CASSLGYRGSGVNTEAFF. As DNA, the CDR3 is TGCGCCAGCAGCTTGGGGTATAGGGGATCTGGTGTGAACACTGAAGCTTTCTTT.

The CDR3, as DNA: TGTGCCAGCAGCTCGTCTGAGGGTAATGGCTACACCTTC. Protein sequence: CASSSSEGNGYTF. V is TRBV6-5 and J is TRBJ1-2; D is uncertain. V was pared by 6 bases and J by 6 bases, with 14 bases between. This CDR3 contains 13 residues. The germline gives CDR1 MNHEY, CDR2 SVGAGI.

The chain has TRBV7-2 and TRBJ2-5; 8 bases line up with TRBD2. The V and J ends lost 3 bases and 3 bases, in that order; junction bases with no gene match: 3. Germline lookup yields CDR1 SGHTA and CDR2 FQGNSA. The CDR3 length is 14 residues. The CDR3: CASSFSSGEETQYF. The CDR3 coding sequence is TGTGCCAGCAGCTTCAGTAGCGGGGAAGAGACCCAGTACTTC.

As to this clone: A read error is possible here, since a much larger clone lies one base away. The genes are TRBV18 and TRBJ2-7, with D possibly TRBD1 on 6 matching bases. V was pared by 3 bases and J by 2 bases, with 17 bases between. The CDR3 extends over 16 amino acids. Germline lookup yields CDR1 KGHSH and CDR2 LQKENI. CDR3 loop: CASSPTEQGITYEQYF. The CDR3 DNA is TGTGCCAGCTCACCCACCGAACAGGGTATTACCTACGAGCAGTACTTC.

This chain links TRBV12-3 or TRBV12-4 with TRBJ1-2; perhaps TRBD1 as D (5 bases). V gave up 4 bases and J gave up 8 bases, with 14 bases separating them. The CDR3 covers 13 residues. The DNA for the CDR3 is TGTGCCAGCAGTTCTAGTCAGGGAAGAGGCTACACCTTC. Amino acid sequence: CASSSSQGRGYTF.

V and J are TRBV28 and TRBJ1-3, with D maybe TRBD1 (6 bases). From germline, CDR1 is MDHEN and CDR2 SYDVKM. V was shortened by 4 bases and J by 0 bases, with 16 bases between the two germline ends. The CDR3 is made up of 17 amino acids. The CDR3 loop reads CASSSRTAEFSGNTIYF. CDR3 bases: TGTGCCAGCAGTTCCCGGACAGCCGAATTCTCTGGAAACACCATATATTTT.

This sequence joins TRBV7-9 and TRBJ2-1; TRBD2 matches 11 bases. The J segment lost 5 bases and the V segment lost 4 bases, leaving 4 bases of the junction unmatched. This CDR3 spans 15 amino acids. The germline gives CDR1 SEHNR, CDR2 FQNEAQ (reference sequence). As DNA, the CDR3 is TGTGCCAGCAGCTCCGCGGGACTAGCGGACAATGAGCAGTTCTTC. This codes for CASSSAGLADNEQFF.

This chain joins TRBV7-8 and TRBJ2-2; D uncertain. V lost 5 bases, J lost 0 bases, and 10 bases lay in between. Germline V gene data show CDR1 as SGHVS and CDR2 as FQNEAQ. The CDR3 covers 15 residues. This chain's CDR3 is CASSISPANTGELFF. For the CDR3, the DNA is TGTGCCAGCAGCATTTCCCCAGCGAACACCGGGGAGCTGTTTTTT.

In its sample, this clone was seen once. V gene TRBV11-2 combines with J gene TRBJ2-1; 12 nucleotides line up with TRBD2. Germline values: CDR1 SGHAT, CDR2 FQNNGV. The V segment lost 5 bases and the J segment 3 bases; nucleotides outside the gene matches: 2. This CDR3 has 15 residues. CDR3 sequence: CASSLGLAGYNEQFF. CDR3 DNA sequence: TGTGCCAGCAGCCTGGGACTAGCGGGCTACAATGAGCAGTTCTTC. The full variable domain, with the rest looked up from reference TRBV11-2 and TRBJ2-1, is EAGVAQSPRYKIIEKRQSVAFWCNPISGHATLYWYQQILGQGPKLLIQFQNNGVVDDSQLPKDRFSAERLKGVDSTLKIQPAKLEDSAVYLCASSLGLAGYNEQFFGPGTRLTVL.

The chain links TRBV7-2 to TRBJ1-2; TRBD1 might be the D (6 bases). Trimming took off 2 bases at V and 8 bases at J, with 18 bases between the two ends. Germline V gene lookup returns CDR1 SGHTA and CDR2 FQGNSA. This CDR3 is built from 15 residues. CDR3 amino acids: CASSLSPLLQGGYTF. The DNA of the CDR3 is TGTGCCAGCAGCTTATCCCCCCTGCTTCAGGGGGGCTACACCTTC.

CDR3 bases: TGCGCCAGCAGCCGCCTCTTTAGCCTTGGGTCCTACGAGCAGTACTTC. This gives the protein CASSRLFSLGSYEQYF. The genes are TRBV4-3 and TRBJ2-7; no clear D gene. Germline loops: CDR1 LGHNA, CDR2 YSLEER. Trimming stripped 4 bases from V and 1 base from J, with 17 bases between. This CDR3 region has 16 residues.

The CDR3 is CASSLDREVYEQYF. CDR3 coding DNA: TGTGCCAGCAGTTTAGACAGGGAGGTCTACGAGCAGTACTTC. The gene calls are TRBV28 and TRBJ2-7; maybe TRBD1 (7 bases). CDR1 is MDHEN, CDR2 SYDVKM, per germline. V gave up 2 bases and J gave up 3 bases, with 11 bases separating them. The CDR3 has 14 amino acids.

The chain has TRBV10-3 and TRBJ2-1; 16 bases map to TRBD2. The CDR3 has 14 amino acids. Trimming removed 6 bases from V and 15 bases from J; junction bases left unmatched: 8. Germline CDR1 and CDR2: ENHRY and SYGVKD. The CDR3 loop reads CAISASGTSGRGFF. In DNA form, the CDR3 reads TGTGCCATCAGCGCTTCCGGGACTAGCGGGAGGGGGTTCTTC.

CDR3 sequence (DNA): TGTGCCAGCAGCTTCCGGCTAGCGGGGACCCATGAGCAGTTCTTC. The encoded protein is CASSFRLAGTHEQFF. The V and J genes are TRBV11-3 and TRBJ2-1; 9 nucleotides match TRBD2. The trim removed 3 bases at V and 8 bases at J, leaving 8 bases unmatched. Germline CDR1 reads SGHNT; CDR2 reads YENEEA. The CDR3 runs to 15 residues.

The chain is built from TRBV7-9 and TRBJ1-1; 7 bases are shared with TRBD1. This CDR3 is built from 15 residues. CDR1 SEHNR and CDR2 FQNEAQ come from the germline V gene (reference sequence). V shed 3 bases and J 1 base; nucleotides not matched to a gene: 5. CDR3 sequence: CASSFPGGKNTEAFF. CDR3 coding DNA: TGTGCCAGCAGCTTCCCAGGGGGGAAGAACACTGAAGCTTTCTTT.

This sequence joins TRBV2 and TRBJ2-5; 9 positions agree with TRBD2. This CDR3 has 14 amino acids. CDR1 is SNHLY, CDR2 FYNNEI, per germline. V lost 5 bases and J lost 4; bases outside the gene matches: 5. Here the CDR3 DNA reads TGTGCCAGCAGTCGGCTAGCGGGGCTAGAGACCCAGTACTTC. Its protein is CASSRLAGLETQYF.

Only a few counts were recorded for this clone. The chain carries TRBV11-3 and TRBJ2-7, with 7 bases aligning to TRBD1. Trimming at V came to 5 bases and at J to 4 bases, leaving 8 bases not matched to a gene. This CDR3 has 14 amino acids. Germline CDR1 and CDR2: SGHNT and YENEEA. The CDR3 DNA follows: TGTGCCAGCAGCCTTACCGGGACAGCGTACGAGCAGTACTTC. Amino acids: CASSLTGTAYEQYF.

A single count supports this clone. The chain recombines TRBV5-8 with TRBJ1-1; D possibly corresponds to TRBD1 (5 bases). Per the germline V gene, CDR1 is SGHTS and CDR2 is YDEGEE. V was pared by 0 bases and J by 7 bases, with 10 bases between. This CDR3 has 13 amino acids. The CDR3 DNA reads as TGTGCCAGCAGCTTGGGACAGATTCTTGAAGCTTTCTTT. Its translation: CASSLGQILEAFF. The entire variable domain, with the rest obtained from reference TRBV5-8 and TRBJ1-1, is as follows: EAGVTQSPTHLIKTRGQQATLRCSPISGHTSVYWYQQALGLGLQFLLWYDEGEERNRGNFPPRFSGRQFPNYSSELNVNALELEDSALYLCASSLGQILEAFFGQGTRLTVV.